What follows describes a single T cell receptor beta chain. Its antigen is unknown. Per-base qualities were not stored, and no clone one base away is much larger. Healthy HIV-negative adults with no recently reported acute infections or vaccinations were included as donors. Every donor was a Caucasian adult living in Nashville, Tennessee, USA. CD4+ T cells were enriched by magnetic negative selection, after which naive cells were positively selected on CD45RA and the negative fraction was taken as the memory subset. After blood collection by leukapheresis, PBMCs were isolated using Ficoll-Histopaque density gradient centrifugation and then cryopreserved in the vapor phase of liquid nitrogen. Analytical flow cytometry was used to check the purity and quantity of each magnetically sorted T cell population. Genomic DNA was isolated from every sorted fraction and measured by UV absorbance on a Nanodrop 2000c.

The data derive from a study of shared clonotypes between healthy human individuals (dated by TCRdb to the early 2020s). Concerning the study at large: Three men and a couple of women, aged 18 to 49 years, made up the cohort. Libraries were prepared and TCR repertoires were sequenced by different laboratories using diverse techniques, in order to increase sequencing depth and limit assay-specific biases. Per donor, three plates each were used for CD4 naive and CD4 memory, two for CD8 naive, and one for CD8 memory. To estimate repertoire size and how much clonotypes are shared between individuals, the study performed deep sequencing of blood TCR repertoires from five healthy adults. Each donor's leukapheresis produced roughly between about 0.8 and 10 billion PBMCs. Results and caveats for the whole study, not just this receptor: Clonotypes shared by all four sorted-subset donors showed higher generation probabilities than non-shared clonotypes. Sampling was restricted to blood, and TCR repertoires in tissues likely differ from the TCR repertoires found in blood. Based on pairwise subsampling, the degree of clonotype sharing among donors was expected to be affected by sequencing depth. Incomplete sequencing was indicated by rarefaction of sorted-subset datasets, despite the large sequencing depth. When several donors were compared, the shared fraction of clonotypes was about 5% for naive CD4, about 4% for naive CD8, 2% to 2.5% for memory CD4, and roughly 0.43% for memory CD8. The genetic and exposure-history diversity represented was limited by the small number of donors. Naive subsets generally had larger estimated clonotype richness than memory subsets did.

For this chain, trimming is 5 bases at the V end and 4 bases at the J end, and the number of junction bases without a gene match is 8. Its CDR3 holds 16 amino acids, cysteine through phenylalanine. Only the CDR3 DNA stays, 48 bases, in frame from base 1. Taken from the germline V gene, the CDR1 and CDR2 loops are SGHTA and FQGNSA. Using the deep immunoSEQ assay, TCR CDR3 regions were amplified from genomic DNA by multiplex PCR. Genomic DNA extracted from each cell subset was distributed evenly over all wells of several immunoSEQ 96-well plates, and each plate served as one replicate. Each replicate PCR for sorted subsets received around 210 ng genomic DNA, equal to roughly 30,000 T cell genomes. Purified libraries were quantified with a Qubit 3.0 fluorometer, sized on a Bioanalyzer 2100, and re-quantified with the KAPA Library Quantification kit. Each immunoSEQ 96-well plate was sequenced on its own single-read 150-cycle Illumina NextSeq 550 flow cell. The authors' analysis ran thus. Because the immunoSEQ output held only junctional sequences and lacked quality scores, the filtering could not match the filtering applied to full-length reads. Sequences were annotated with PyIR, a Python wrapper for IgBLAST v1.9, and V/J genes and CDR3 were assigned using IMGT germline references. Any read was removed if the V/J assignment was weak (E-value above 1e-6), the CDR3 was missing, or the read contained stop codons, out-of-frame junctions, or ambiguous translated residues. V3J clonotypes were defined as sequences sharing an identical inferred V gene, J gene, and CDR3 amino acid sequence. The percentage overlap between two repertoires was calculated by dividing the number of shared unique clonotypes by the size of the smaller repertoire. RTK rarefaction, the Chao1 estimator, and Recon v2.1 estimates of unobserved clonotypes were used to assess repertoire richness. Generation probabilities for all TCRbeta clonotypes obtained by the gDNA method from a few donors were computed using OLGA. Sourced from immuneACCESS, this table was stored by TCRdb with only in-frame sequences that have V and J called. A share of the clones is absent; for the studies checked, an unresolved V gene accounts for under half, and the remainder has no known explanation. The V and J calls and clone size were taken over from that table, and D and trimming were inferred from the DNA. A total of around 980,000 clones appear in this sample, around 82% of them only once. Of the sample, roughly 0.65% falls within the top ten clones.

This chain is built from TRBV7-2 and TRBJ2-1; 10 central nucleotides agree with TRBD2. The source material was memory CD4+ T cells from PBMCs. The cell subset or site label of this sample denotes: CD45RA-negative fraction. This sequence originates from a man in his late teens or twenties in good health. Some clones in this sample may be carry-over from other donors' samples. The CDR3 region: CASSTFSGRNYNEQFF. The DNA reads TGTGCCAGCAGCACATTTAGCGGGAGGAATTACAATGAGCAGTTCTTC.